This T cell receptor (beta chain) was documented in a study of beta chain features in type 1 diabetes. General study results and limits: Moderately but significantly shorter TCRB CDR3s were found in Type 1 diabetes patients in all four CD4+ subsets.

All of the isolated RNA was reverse transcribed, so expressed TCRB transcripts were sequenced. This table comes from immunoSEQ multiplex PCR, and its TCRdb copy is limited to in-frame clones, with some not included. Of about 620,000 clones detected, 15% to 19% appear once; the ten largest clones hold approximately 0.087%. This clone came up a few times. The antigen is unknown. J gave up 5 bases and V 7 bases, and 6 bases lay outside the gene matches. CDR3 size: 14 residues. Germline V CDR1 and CDR2: MDHEN, SYDVKM. Sorting produced populations that all topped 95% purity. Source material: naive CD4+ T cells from blood. This clonotype was sampled from a young man in good health. The rearrangement joins TRBV28 to TRBJ1-5, with 9 bases aligning to TRBD1. CDR3 residues: CASKSGTGHQPQHF. The CDR3 nucleotides are TGTGCCAGCAAGTCCGGGACAGGGCATCAGCCCCAGCATTTT.